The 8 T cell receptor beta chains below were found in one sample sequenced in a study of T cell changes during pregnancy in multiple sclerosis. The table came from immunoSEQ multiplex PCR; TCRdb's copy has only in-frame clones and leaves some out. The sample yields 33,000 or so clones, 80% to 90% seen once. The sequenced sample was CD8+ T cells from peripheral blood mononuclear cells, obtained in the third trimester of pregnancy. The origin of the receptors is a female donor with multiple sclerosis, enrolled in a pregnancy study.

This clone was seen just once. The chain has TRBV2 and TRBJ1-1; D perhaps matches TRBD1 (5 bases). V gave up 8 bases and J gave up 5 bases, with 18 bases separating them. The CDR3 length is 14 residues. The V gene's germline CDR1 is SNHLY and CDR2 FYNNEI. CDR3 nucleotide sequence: TGTGCCAGCCCCCGGATCAGGGTGGAGACTGAAGCTTTCTTT. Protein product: CASPRIRVETEAFF.

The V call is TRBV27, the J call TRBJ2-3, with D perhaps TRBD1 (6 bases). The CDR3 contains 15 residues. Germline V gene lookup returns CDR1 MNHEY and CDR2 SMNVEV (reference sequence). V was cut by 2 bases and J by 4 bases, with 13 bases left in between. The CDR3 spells CASSLGGWDPDTQYF. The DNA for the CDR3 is TGTGCCAGCAGTTTAGGGGGCTGGGACCCAGATACGCAGTATTTT.

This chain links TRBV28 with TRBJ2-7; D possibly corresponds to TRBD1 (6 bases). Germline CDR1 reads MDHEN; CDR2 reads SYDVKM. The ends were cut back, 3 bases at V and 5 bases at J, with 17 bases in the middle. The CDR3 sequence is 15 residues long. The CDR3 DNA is TGTGCCAGCAGTTTTAACAGGGAAGGAATTCACGAGCAGTACTTC. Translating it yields CASSFNREGIHEQYF.

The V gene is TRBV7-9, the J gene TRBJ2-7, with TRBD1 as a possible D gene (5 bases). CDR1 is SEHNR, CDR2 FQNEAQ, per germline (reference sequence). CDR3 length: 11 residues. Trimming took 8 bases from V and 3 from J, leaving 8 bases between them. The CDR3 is CASVQGYEQYF. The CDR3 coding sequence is TGTGCCAGCGTCCAGGGCTACGAGCAGTACTTC.

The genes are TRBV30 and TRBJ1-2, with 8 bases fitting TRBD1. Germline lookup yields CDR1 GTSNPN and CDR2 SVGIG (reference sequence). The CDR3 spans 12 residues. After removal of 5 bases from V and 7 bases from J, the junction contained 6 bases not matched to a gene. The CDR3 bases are TGTGCCTGGGAACAGGGGGTCGGTGGCTACACCTTC. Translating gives CAWEQGVGGYTF.

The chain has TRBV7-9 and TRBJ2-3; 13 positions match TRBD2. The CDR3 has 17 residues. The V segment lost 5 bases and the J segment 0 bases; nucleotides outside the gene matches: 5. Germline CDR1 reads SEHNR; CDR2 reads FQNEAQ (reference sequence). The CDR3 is CASSGTSGDFSTDTQYF. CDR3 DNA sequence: TGTGCCAGCAGCGGGACTAGCGGGGACTTTAGCACAGATACGCAGTATTTT. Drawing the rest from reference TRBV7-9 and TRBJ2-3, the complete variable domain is DTGVSQNPRHKITKRGQNVTFRCDPISEHNRLYWYRQTLGQGPEFLTYFQNEAQLEKSRLLSDRFSAERPKGSFSTLEIQRTEQGDSAMYLCASSGTSGDFSTDTQYFGPGTRLTVL.

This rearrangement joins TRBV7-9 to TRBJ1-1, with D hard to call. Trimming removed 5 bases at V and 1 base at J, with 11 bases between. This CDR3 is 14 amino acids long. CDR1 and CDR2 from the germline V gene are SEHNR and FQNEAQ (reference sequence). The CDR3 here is CASSTTPPNTEAFF. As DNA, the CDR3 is TGTGCCAGCAGCACGACACCCCCGAACACTGAAGCTTTCTTT. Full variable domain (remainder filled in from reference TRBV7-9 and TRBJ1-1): DTGVSQNPRHKITKRGQNVTFRCDPISEHNRLYWYRQTLGQGPEFLTYFQNEAQLEKSRLLSDRFSAERPKGSFSTLEIQRTEQGDSAMYLCASSTTPPNTEAFFGQGTRLTVV.

The CDR3 DNA follows: TGTGCCAGCAGTTTATTAGCAAGCAGGGGAACTGAAGCTTTCTTT. Amino acid sequence: CASSLLASRGTEAFF. The genes are TRBV28 and TRBJ1-1; D may be TRBD1 (6 bases). This CDR3 region has 15 residues. Germline V gene sequence: CDR1 MDHEN, CDR2 SYDVKM. Trimming stripped 1 base from V and 5 bases from J, with 14 bases between.